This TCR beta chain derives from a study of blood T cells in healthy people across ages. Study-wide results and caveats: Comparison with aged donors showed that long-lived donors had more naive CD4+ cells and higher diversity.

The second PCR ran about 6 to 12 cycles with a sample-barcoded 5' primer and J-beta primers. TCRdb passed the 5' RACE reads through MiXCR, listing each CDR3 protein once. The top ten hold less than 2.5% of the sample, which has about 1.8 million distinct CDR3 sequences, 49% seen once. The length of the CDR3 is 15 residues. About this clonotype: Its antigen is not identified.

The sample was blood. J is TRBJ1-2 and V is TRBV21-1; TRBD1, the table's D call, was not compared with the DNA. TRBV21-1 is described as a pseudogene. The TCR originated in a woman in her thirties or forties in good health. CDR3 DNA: TGTGCCAGCACCCTGAGTAGCAGGGTGAACTATGGCTACACCTTC. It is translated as CASTLSSRVNYGYTF.